This T cell receptor beta chain was sequenced during a study of regulatory T cells in long-lasting Graves disease. The time point here: persistent/refractory GD, antithyroid drugs over 5 years with positive TRAb. With RNA extracted from PBMCs as input, the TCR library was made. Many counts were recorded for this clonotype. iRepertoire HTBI primers and Arm-PCR of CDR3 regions built TCR beta libraries. TCRdb re-analysed the multiplex PCR reads in MiXCR, keeping a single row per CDR3 protein. The repertoire has under 450,000 distinct CDR3 sequences, roughly 25% of them found once; the top ten carry 28%. This receptor was identified in a middle-aged woman with Graves disease. This sample comprised peripheral blood mononuclear cells (PBMCs), obtained when the disease was refractory, from a patient treated with antithyroid drugs.

For the CDR3, the DNA is TGTGCCAGCAGTGCGGGGCAGGGGCTCGAGCAGTACTTC. This gives the protein CASSAGQGLEQYF. The chain is built from TRBV2 and TRBJ2-7; tentative D call: TRBD1 (6 bases). The germline V gene encodes CDR1 SNHLY and CDR2 FYNNEI. V was cut by 4 bases and J by 6 bases, with 13 bases left in between. This CDR3 comprises 13 residues.